Here is one T cell receptor (beta chain) with its context. What it binds is not known. The sample belongs to a study of CD8+ T cells in alopecia areata. Across the whole study: A regimen of oral tofacitinib, 5 to 10 mg twice daily, was given to treated patients. Among treated patients, severity was scored by affected scalp area percentage.

Findings of the study overall: Persistence in scalp and blood during tofacitinib was observed for many expanded lesional clones.

Treatment reported: oral pan-JAK inhibitor, 5-10 mg twice daily. Investigators sorted PBMCs to obtain both CD4+ and CD8+ T cells. The germline V gene has CDR1 SNHLY and CDR2 FYNNEI. Trimming removed 5 bases from V and 0 bases from J; junction bases left unmatched: 7. The CDR3 is 17 amino acids. Extracted RNA was reverse transcribed, and the resulting cDNA served as sequencing template. Sequencing was performed with immunoSEQ multiplex PCR; in TCRdb, only in-frame clones are kept and a portion is missing. The profile covers 150,000 or so clones, with 85% to 90% appearing a single time and 13% taken by the ten largest.

This chain uses TRBV2 with TRBJ2-1; 10 bases match TRBD2. The TCR was taken from a human donor with alopecia areata. Material: CD8+ T cells sorted from blood, obtained at week 4, from a patient treated with tofacitinib. The CDR3 nucleotides are TGTGCCAGCAGTTCACGGACTAGCGGTAACTCCTACAATGAGCAGTTCTTC. Amino acid sequence: CASSSRTSGNSYNEQFF.